The 32 T cell receptor beta chains listed next were all sequenced from one sample in a study of blood T cell repertoires in COVID-19. Using immunoSEQ multiplex PCR, the repertoire was profiled, and TCRdb retains in-frame clones only, with some absent. Here the sample spans some 180,000 clones, approximately 80% being singletons. Sequenced input: peripheral blood. The receptor source for this set is a human donor in a cohort sampled during active COVID-19.

The chain is built from TRBV27 and TRBJ2-7, with D tentatively TRBD1 (6 bases). V was pared by 0 bases and J by 6 bases, with 15 bases between. This CDR3 spans 15 amino acids. Germline V gives CDR1 MNHEY, CDR2 SMNVEV (reference sequence). CDR3 sequence reads: CASSLSNRVRFEQYF. The CDR3 coding sequence is TGTGCCAGCAGTTTATCTAACAGGGTACGTTTCGAGCAGTACTTC.

This clone was detected only once. The chain has TRBV2 and TRBJ2-7; the match to TRBD2 covers 7 bases. The J segment lost 7 bases and the V segment lost 3 bases, leaving 3 bases of the junction unmatched. There are 12 residues in the CDR3. CDR1 and CDR2 (germline): SNHLY, FYNNEI. CDR3 nucleotide sequence: TGTGCCAGCAGTGAGGAAGCGGGAGAGCAGTACTTC. Its protein is CASSEEAGEQYF.

The chain employs TRBV28 and TRBJ2-4; 9 bases are shared with TRBD1. Germline V gives CDR1 MDHEN, CDR2 SYDVKM. The V gene end was trimmed by 3 bases and the J gene end by 7 bases; junction bases not matched to a gene: 13. The CDR3 totals 17 residues. The CDR3 reads CASSLRFDGQGKNIQYF. DNA of the CDR3: TGTGCCAGCAGTTTGAGGTTCGACGGACAGGGGAAGAACATTCAGTACTTC.

The V call is TRBV7-9, the J call TRBJ1-6; D remains unclear. CDR1 is SEHNR and CDR2 is FQNEAQ in the germline V gene (reference sequence). V gave up 5 bases and J gave up 5 bases, with 13 bases separating them. The CDR3 has 15 amino acids. DNA for the CDR3: TGTGCCAGCAGCCAAGGTTCGGGAAATAATTCACCCCTCCACTTT. This codes for CASSQGSGNNSPLHF. The full variable domain, completed using reference TRBV7-9 and TRBJ1-6, is DTGVSQNPRHKITKRGQNVTFRCDPISEHNRLYWYRQTLGQGPEFLTYFQNEAQLEKSRLLSDRFSAERPKGSFSTLEIQRTEQGDSAMYLCASSQGSGNNSPLHFGNGTRLTVT.

This clone appeared a single time. CDR3 in DNA: TGTGCCAGCAGCCCCTATGAACGGGTCCAAGGAAACACCATATATTTT. Translation gives CASSPYERVQGNTIYF. V is TRBV5-6 and J is TRBJ1-3; D remains unclear. The CDR3 length is 16 residues. V gave up 4 bases and J gave up 4 bases, with 18 bases separating them. CDR1 and CDR2 (germline): SGHDT, YYEEEE.

This clone was seen a single time. This chain connects TRBV29-1 to TRBJ2-1; maybe TRBD2 (6 bases). The V and J ends lost 7 bases and 2 bases respectively, with 18 bases between them. Germline CDR1 is SQVTM and CDR2 is ANQGSEA. This CDR3 comprises 15 residues. CDR3 residues: CSAPGGTQTYNEQFF. The CDR3 DNA reads TGCAGCGCCCCGGGCGGGACTCAGACCTACAATGAGCAGTTCTTC.

This clone was detected once. The rearrangement links TRBV11-3 to TRBJ2-1; D perhaps matches TRBD1 (7 bases). Germline loops: CDR1 SGHNT, CDR2 YENEEA. V lost 3 bases and J lost 5, with 14 bases in between. The length of the CDR3 is 15 residues. CDR3 in DNA: TGTGCCAGCAGCTTGGAGGGGGCTGACGACAATGAGCAGTTCTTC. Protein sequence: CASSLEGADDNEQFF.

The V call is TRBV15, the J call TRBJ2-3; 8 bases are shared with TRBD1. V lost 8 bases and J lost 3; bases outside the gene matches: 4. Germline V gene data show CDR1 as LNHNV and CDR2 as YYDKDF (reference sequence). The CDR3 runs 13 residues. DNA of the CDR3: TGTGCCACCGGGGACAGGAAGACAGATACGCAGTATTTT. This gives the protein CATGDRKTDTQYF.

Concerning this clone: Distinct nucleotide sequences in the sample also encode this CDR3. The gene calls are TRBV28 and TRBJ1-5; D ambiguous. V was shortened by 2 bases and J by 7 bases, with 6 bases between the two germline ends. CDR3 size: 12 residues. The V gene's germline CDR1 is MDHEN and CDR2 SYDVKM. CDR3 loop: CASSLPGQPQHF. CDR3 DNA: TGTGCCAGCAGTTTACCGGGGCAGCCCCAGCATTTT.

V usage is TRBV2 and J usage is TRBJ2-3; 9 nucleotides align to TRBD1. V gave up 5 bases and J gave up 0 bases; unmatched junction bases: 9. This CDR3 is 17 amino acids long. In germline, CDR1 is SNHLY, CDR2 FYNNEI. The chain's CDR3 is CASSFLGQGRSTDTQYF. In DNA form, the CDR3 reads TGTGCCAGCAGTTTCCTAGGACAGGGGCGAAGCACAGATACGCAGTATTTT.

The chain carries TRBV19 and TRBJ2-7; 10 bases match TRBD1. J lost 5 bases, V lost 5 bases, and 3 bases had no gene match. The CDR3 loop spans 13 amino acids. Germline V gives CDR1 LNHDA, CDR2 SQIVND (reference sequence). The CDR3 is CASSDRGLDEQYF. DNA for the CDR3: TGTGCCAGTAGTGACAGGGGGCTGGACGAGCAGTACTTC.

The J gene is TRBJ2-5, the V gene TRBV19; TRBD2 is a possible D gene (6 bases). Trimming pared 9 bases from V and 0 bases from J, leaving 14 bases between. Germline CDR1 LNHDA, CDR2 SQIVND (reference sequence). CDR3 length equals 14 residues. CDR3 residues: CASRGAVYQETQYF. Here the CDR3 DNA reads TGTGCCAGCCGCGGGGCAGTGTACCAAGAGACCCAGTACTTC. Full variable domain (remainder filled in from reference TRBV19 and TRBJ2-5): DGGITQSPKYLFRKEGQNVTLSCEQNLNHDAMYWYRQDPGQGLRLIYYSQIVNDFQKGDIAEGYSVSREKKESFPLTVTSAQKNPTAFYLCASRGAVYQETQYFGPGTRLLVL.

For this clone: The same CDR3 arises from other DNA sequences in this sample as well. This sequence joins TRBV18 and TRBJ2-3; possibly TRBD2 for D (5 bases). The CDR3 is 13 amino acids. CDR1 and CDR2 (germline): KGHSH, LQKENI. Trimming left V 1 base short and J 3 bases short, with 5 bases between. The CDR3 loop reads CASSPRGTDTQYF. CDR3 DNA sequence: TGTGCCAGCTCACCACGAGGGACAGATACGCAGTATTTT.

CDR3 loop: CASSPDGGLEGEQYF. The CDR3 nucleotides are TGTGCCAGCAGCCCCGACGGGGGGCTGGAAGGGGAGCAGTACTTC. The genes are TRBV4-2 and TRBJ2-7; perhaps TRBD2 as D (7 bases). Per the germline V gene, CDR1 is LGHNA and CDR2 is YNFKEQ. The CDR3 runs to 15 residues. Trimming took off 4 bases at V and 7 bases at J, with 20 bases between the two ends.

The chain joins TRBV28 to TRBJ2-1; D gene ambiguous. The CDR3 has 16 residues. Trimming left V 3 bases short and J 0 bases short, with 12 bases between. Germline V CDR1 and CDR2: MDHEN, SYDVKM. The CDR3 nucleotides are TGTGCCAGCAGTTTGGCGGCGGCGAGCTCCTACAATGAGCAGTTCTTC. It translates to CASSLAAASSYNEQFF.

The gene calls are TRBV4-2 and TRBJ2-5, with TRBD2 matching over 7 bases. The CDR3 length is 15 residues. CDR1 is LGHNA and CDR2 is YNFKEQ in the germline V gene. After removal of 0 bases from V and 4 bases from J, the junction contained 5 bases not matched to a gene. CDR3 sequence: CASSQEDLAVETQYF. The DNA for the CDR3 is TGTGCCAGCAGCCAAGAAGATCTAGCGGTAGAGACCCAGTACTTC.

The genes are TRBV5-1 and TRBJ2-7; TRBD1 agrees at 7 bases. Germline CDR1 SGHRS, CDR2 YFSETQ. J gave up 5 bases and V 4 bases, and 9 bases lay outside the gene matches. There are 14 residues in the CDR3. The CDR3 DNA is TGCGCCAGCAGCCCTTTGACAGGGTCGAACGAGCAGTACTTC. Its protein is CASSPLTGSNEQYF.

This clone was picked up one time. The chain is built from TRBV18 and TRBJ1-4; D uncertain. The V end lost 8 bases, the J end lost 6 bases, and 10 bases lay between the germline ends. Germline lookup yields CDR1 KGHSH and CDR2 LQKENI. The CDR3 is 12 residues long. CDR3 in amino acids: CASATSDEKLFF. In nucleotides, the CDR3 is TGTGCCAGCGCTACGTCCGATGAAAAACTGTTTTTT.

CDR3 residues: CASTFGGQESSYNEQFF. DNA of the CDR3: TGTGCCAGCACCTTCGGAGGGCAGGAGAGCTCCTACAATGAGCAGTTCTTC. The rearrangement joins TRBV28 to TRBJ2-1, with a weak D call TRBD2 (6 bases). The V gene lost 7 bases and the J gene lost 0 bases, with 19 bases spanning the gap. The CDR3 covers 17 residues. Germline loops: CDR1 MDHEN, CDR2 SYDVKM.

The V call is TRBV5-1, the J call TRBJ1-5; D not certain. V lost 0 bases and J lost 4, with 5 bases in between. The CDR3 runs to 13 residues. Germline V CDR1 and CDR2: SGHRS, YFSETQ. The CDR3 nucleotides read TGCGCCAGCAGCTTGGTTCCAAATCAGCCCCAGCATTTT. It specifies CASSLVPNQPQHF. Variable domain in full (rest from reference TRBV5-1 and TRBJ1-5): KAGVTQTPRYLIKTRGQQVTLSCSPISGHRSVSWYQQTPGQGLQFLFEYFSETQRNKGNFPGRFSGRQFSNSRSEMNVSTLELGDSALYLCASSLVPNQPQHFGDGTRLSIL.

V is TRBV21-1 and J is TRBJ2-7; TRBD2 is the table's D call and was not checked against the DNA. TRBV21-1 is deemed a pseudogene. This CDR3 spans 14 amino acids. In nucleotides, the CDR3 is TGTGCCAGCAGGGGCCTTCTAGCGTGCTACGAGCAGTACTTC. This encodes CASRGLLACYEQYF.

There are a few counts of this clone. The J gene is TRBJ2-2, the V gene TRBV25-1; D is ambiguous. The V end was cut by 2 bases, the J end by 1 base, with 5 bases between. The length of the CDR3 is 14 residues. Germline assignment: CDR1 MGHDK and CDR2 SYGVNS. The CDR3 is CASSEQLNTGELFF. CDR3 coding DNA: TGTGCCAGCAGTGAACAGTTGAACACCGGGGAGCTGTTTTTT.

V and J are TRBV6-5 and TRBJ2-5; TRBD2 agrees at 9 bases. The germline V gene encodes CDR1 MNHEY and CDR2 SVGAGI. Trimming removed 5 bases from V and 10 bases from J; junction bases left unmatched: 8. CDR3 length: 13 residues. The CDR3 coding sequence is TGTGCCAGCAGTCCGAGGACTAGCGATGGCCAGTACTTC. Protein: CASSPRTSDGQYF.

The genes are TRBV5-6 and TRBJ2-7; 10 bases line up with TRBD2. The CDR3 length is 15 residues. Looked up from germline, CDR1 is SGHDT and CDR2 is YYEEEE. With V trimmed by 6 bases and J by 0 bases, 6 bases remained unmatched. In DNA, the CDR3 is TGTGCCAGCATCCCCGGGACTAGCGTCTCCTACGAGCAGTACTTC. This sequence encodes CASIPGTSVSYEQYF.

The DNA for the CDR3 is TGTGCCAGCAGTGACCTAGCGGGAGGGCTGAATACGCAGTATTTT. It encodes CASSDLAGGLNTQYF. V is TRBV6-4 and J is TRBJ2-3; 12 positions match TRBD2. The CDR3 contains 15 residues. J gave up 7 bases and V 2 bases, and 4 bases lay outside the gene matches. Germline V gene sequence: CDR1 MRHNA, CDR2 SNTAGT.

J is TRBJ2-7 and V is TRBV5-1; 9 bases are a match to TRBD2. The CDR3 totals 17 residues. Losses at the gene ends were 3 bases for V and 0 bases for J; bases not matched to a gene: 10. Germline CDR1 reads SGHRS; CDR2 reads YFSETQ. The CDR3 DNA reads as TGCGCCAGCAGCTGGGGGGCTAGCGGGACTAGCTCCTACGAGCAGTACTTC. Its protein is CASSWGASGTSSYEQYF.

Written as DNA, the CDR3 is TGTGCCAGTAGTCCGGAGCTAGTAGCGGGGGTCTACAATGAGCAGTTCTTC. Translating it yields CASSPELVAGVYNEQFF. This chain links TRBV19 with TRBJ2-1; 9 bases agree with TRBD2. Germline assignment: CDR1 LNHDA and CDR2 SQIVND (reference sequence). The CDR3 contains 17 residues. With 5 bases clipped from V and 3 bases from J, the junction kept 11 bases outside the gene matches.

This clone has a count of ten or more. This sequence joins TRBV11-3 and TRBJ2-1, with D possibly matching TRBD1 (5 bases). Germline V gene lookup returns CDR1 SGHNT and CDR2 YENEEA. The CDR3 consists of 15 residues. V was shortened by 0 bases and J by 9 bases, with 15 bases between the two germline ends. CDR3 sequence reads: CASSLDQGVDVEQFF. CDR3 coding DNA: TGTGCCAGCAGCTTAGATCAGGGTGTAGATGTTGAGCAGTTCTTC. Based on the CDR3 plus reference TRBV11-3 and TRBJ2-1, the full variable domain is EAGVVQSPRYKIIEKKQPVAFWCNPISGHNTLYWYLQNLGQGPELLIRYENEEAVDDSQLPKDRFSAERLKGVDSTLKIQPAELGDSAVYLCASSLDQGVDVEQFFGPGTRLTVL.

The chain uses TRBV7-6 and TRBJ2-2; 9 bases map to TRBD2. The CDR3 spans 16 residues. Trimming cost V 0 bases and J 3 bases; bases outside gene matches: 2. Germline CDR1 reads SGHVS; CDR2 reads FNYEAQ. The CDR3 nucleotides are TGTGCCAGCAGCTTAGCGGGGACTAGCCACACCGGGGAGCTGTTTTTT. Amino acid sequence: CASSLAGTSHTGELFF.

The chain is built from TRBV21-1 and TRBJ2-5; TRBD2 is the table's D call, not checked against the DNA. TRBV21-1 is labeled a pseudogene. The length of the CDR3 is 14 residues. The CDR3 DNA reads TGTGCCAGCAGCAAAGGGGACGGGGGGGAGACCCAGTACTTC. Its translation: CASSKGDGGETQYF.

The gene calls are TRBV5-1 and TRBJ2-7; a weak D match, TRBD1 (6 bases). This CDR3 has 16 amino acids. The V end was cut by 4 bases, the J end by 0 bases, with 17 bases between. The germline gives CDR1 SGHRS, CDR2 YFSETQ. In DNA, the CDR3 is TGCGCCAGCAGCGAGGCGACAGGCCCGATCTCCTACGAGCAGTACTTC. This encodes CASSEATGPISYEQYF.

The chain has TRBV3-1 (or the pseudogene TRBV3-2) and TRBJ2-5; 10 bases are shared with TRBD1. Per germline, CDR1 LGHDT and CDR2 YNNKEL (reference sequence). V lost 3 bases, J lost 4 bases, and 11 bases stayed unmatched. The CDR3 totals 17 residues. For the CDR3, the DNA is TGTGCCAGCAGCCATGGGGGGACCGGGACAGGGGTAGAGACCCAGTACTTC. This sequence encodes CASSHGGTGTGVETQYF.